The 14 T cell receptor beta chains presented below share a single source sample, sequenced in a study of identical twins. Each CDR3 protein gets one entry after TCRdb re-called the 5' RACE reads with MiXCR. The data hold 430,000 or so distinct CDR3 sequences, with approximately 25% observed a single time. This sample also belongs to another study, concerning T cells expressing NK-cell markers.

The sample taken for sequencing was CD4+ T cells sorted from blood. These receptors all come from a woman younger than 35 in good health.

The chain couples TRBV7-9 to TRBJ2-3; the D gene is possibly TRBD2 (5 bases). Trimming cost V 1 base and J 3 bases, with 8 bases left between them. Looked up from germline, CDR1 is SEHNR and CDR2 is FQNEAQ (reference sequence). The CDR3 totals 14 residues. The CDR3 DNA reads as TGTGCCAGCAGCTTAGATAGCGCGACAGATACGCAGTATTTT. Residues: CASSLDSATDTQYF. Using reference TRBV7-9 and TRBJ2-3 for the parts outside the CDR3, the full variable domain is DTGVSQNPRHKITKRGQNVTFRCDPISEHNRLYWYRQTLGQGPEFLTYFQNEAQLEKSRLLSDRFSAERPKGSFSTLEIQRTEQGDSAMYLCASSLDSATDTQYFGPGTRLTVL.

J is TRBJ2-1 and V is TRBV30; either TRBD1 or TRBD2 may supply D (5 bases each). Germline CDR1 reads GTSNPN; CDR2 reads SVGIG (reference sequence). CDR3 length: 14 residues. Trimming took off 8 bases at V and 10 bases at J, with 24 bases between the two ends. CDR3 in DNA: TGTGCCACCCAAACCGGACTCGGGGCGGCGGAGCAGTTCTTC. Translating it yields CATQTGLGAAEQFF. The whole variable domain, filled in from reference TRBV30 and TRBJ2-1, reads SQTIHQWPATLVQPVGSPLSLECTVEGTSNPNLYWYRQAAGRGLQLLFYSVGIGQISSEVPQNLSASRPQDRQFILSSKKLLLSDSGFYLCATQTGLGAAEQFFGPGTRLTVL.

This chain joins TRBV6-6 and TRBJ1-2, with D possibly being TRBD1 (5 bases). The CDR3 totals 10 residues. Germline loops: CDR1 MNHNY, CDR2 SVGAGI (reference sequence). Trimming removed 11 bases from V and 8 bases from J, with 12 bases in between. The CDR3 region has the DNA TGTGCCGGAGGGACTGGAGGCTACACCTTC. Its translation: CAGGTGGYTF.

This chain links TRBV11-2 with TRBJ2-7, with TRBD1 as a possible D gene (5 bases). CDR3 length: 14 amino acids. Germline V gene sequence: CDR1 SGHAT, CDR2 FQNNGV. The V gene lost 2 bases and the J gene lost 3 bases, with 11 bases spanning the gap. The CDR3 DNA follows: TGTGCCAGCAGCTTAAGTAGGGGCATCTACGAGCAGTACTTC. Translation: CASSLSRGIYEQYF. Combining the CDR3 with reference TRBV11-2 and TRBJ2-7 gives the whole variable domain EAGVAQSPRYKIIEKRQSVAFWCNPISGHATLYWYQQILGQGPKLLIQFQNNGVVDDSQLPKDRFSAERLKGVDSTLKIQPAKLEDSAVYLCASSLSRGIYEQYFGPGTRLTVT.

J is TRBJ1-1 and V is TRBV6-2 or TRBV6-3, with D hard to call. The CDR3 is 13 amino acids. The V gene's germline CDR1 is MNHEY and CDR2 SVGEGT. The ends were cut back, 4 bases at V and 3 bases at J, with 9 bases in the middle. The CDR3 loop reads CASSWIRDTEAFF. CDR3 bases: TGTGCCAGCAGTTGGATTCGGGACACTGAAGCTTTCTTT.

There are a few counts of this clonotype. The rearrangement joins TRBV9 to TRBJ2-3, with TRBD2 as a possible D gene (5 bases). The V end lost 0 bases, the J end lost 2 bases, and 13 bases lay between the germline ends. The CDR3 covers 16 residues. The V gene's germline CDR1 is SGDLS and CDR2 YYNGEE. The CDR3 nucleotides are TGTGCCAGCAGCGTAGGCGGGCCCCTTAACACAGATACGCAGTATTTT. Amino acids: CASSVGGPLNTDTQYF.

The chain recombines TRBV5-1 with TRBJ2-3, with D tentatively TRBD2 (6 bases). The CDR3 contains 15 residues. V was shortened by 2 bases and J by 3 bases, with 13 bases between the two germline ends. Germline CDR1 SGHRS, CDR2 YFSETQ. CDR3 bases: TGCGCCAGCAGCTTTATGTTGCGGGGAACAGATACGCAGTATTTT. The encoded protein is CASSFMLRGTDTQYF.

This chain links TRBV29-1 with TRBJ2-7, with D unresolved. The CDR3 has 13 amino acids. Germline V gene lookup returns CDR1 SQVTM and CDR2 ANQGSEA. Trimming took 6 bases from V and 2 from J, leaving 14 bases between them. The CDR3 DNA is TGCAGCGTCGGATCCCGATCTACCTACGAGCAGTACTTC. Amino acid sequence: CSVGSRSTYEQYF.

This clonotype was seen a handful of times. The V and J genes are TRBV6-1 and TRBJ2-1, with 7 bases aligning to TRBD1. Germline V gene sequence: CDR1 MNHNS, CDR2 SASEGT. The CDR3 loop spans 15 amino acids. The trim removed 7 bases at V and 2 bases at J, leaving 8 bases unmatched. The CDR3 nucleotides read TGTGCCAGCACCCTCGGGGACAGTACCTACAATGAGCAGTTCTTC. The encoded protein is CASTLGDSTYNEQFF.

V and J are TRBV20-1 and TRBJ1-1; TRBD1 matches 10 bases. The germline V gene has CDR1 DFQATT and CDR2 SNEGSKA (reference sequence). After removal of 6 bases from V and 5 bases from J, the junction contained 6 bases not matched to a gene. CDR3 size: 13 residues. The CDR3 loop reads CSADRTGGTEAFF. For the CDR3, the DNA is TGCAGTGCCGATCGGACAGGGGGTACTGAAGCTTTCTTT.

This sequence joins TRBV19 and TRBJ1-1; 7 bases line up with TRBD1. From germline, CDR1 is LNHDA and CDR2 SQIVND (reference sequence). With 4 bases clipped from V and 1 base from J, the junction kept 3 bases outside the gene matches. The CDR3 has 14 residues. CDR3 protein: CASSKGGQNTEAFF. The CDR3 DNA is TGTGCCAGTAGTAAAGGGGGCCAGAACACTGAAGCTTTCTTT.

The gene calls are TRBV5-1 and TRBJ1-1; D might be TRBD1 (6 bases). Germline CDR1 and CDR2: SGHRS and YFSETQ. V lost 1 base to trimming and J lost 4 bases, with 14 bases between them. This CDR3 comprises 15 residues. The CDR3 coding sequence is TGCGCCAGCAGCTTGATGGTTACAGGGACCACTGAAGCTTTCTTT. It codes for CASSLMVTGTTEAFF.

At least ten counts were recorded for this clonotype. This chain connects TRBV29-1 to TRBJ2-3, with no clear D. Germline lookup yields CDR1 SQVTM and CDR2 ANQGSEA. With 3 bases removed from V and 2 bases from J, the gap between germline ends came to 0 bases. The CDR3 loop spans 10 amino acids. CDR3 protein: CSVDTDTQYF. The CDR3, as DNA: TGCAGCGTTGACACAGATACGCAGTATTTT.

This clonotype was observed a few times. The chain has TRBV6-2 or TRBV6-3 and TRBJ1-6; D might be TRBD1 (5 bases). The CDR3 runs to 15 residues. Germline V lookup: CDR1 MNHEY, CDR2 SVGEGT. Trimming shortened V by 6 bases and J by 6 bases, and 15 bases separated the two germline ends. DNA of the CDR3: TGTGCCAGCAGGCGAACGGACACGGCTAATTCACCCCTCCACTTT. Protein: CASRRTDTANSPLHF.